The sample holds a few counts of the clone carrying this T cell receptor beta chain. Its antigen is as yet unknown. Per germline, CDR1 MDHEN and CDR2 SYDVKM. Trimming stripped 2 bases from V and 11 bases from J, with 12 bases between. The CDR3 consists of 12 residues. This entry comes from a study of identical twins. It was template switching that added a universal primer site, and there were unique molecular identifiers on the cDNA. TCRdb re-analysed the 5' RACE reads in MiXCR, keeping a single row per CDR3 protein. Of 1.5 million to 2 million distinct CDR3 sequences listed, around 33% are singletons. The study, taken as a whole, reports: The authors drew conclusions from cross-sectional statistical analysis rather than following the same donors. Analyses of zero insertions could be partly confounded by invariant MAIT and iNKT cells.

This sequence joins TRBV28 and TRBJ1-1; no definite D call. The sequenced material came from cord blood. This clonotype was sampled from a newborn girl in good health. The CDR3 coding sequence is TGTGCCAGCAGTTTAAGGAGGGCTGCCGCTTTCTTT. Translating it yields CASSLRRAAAFF.